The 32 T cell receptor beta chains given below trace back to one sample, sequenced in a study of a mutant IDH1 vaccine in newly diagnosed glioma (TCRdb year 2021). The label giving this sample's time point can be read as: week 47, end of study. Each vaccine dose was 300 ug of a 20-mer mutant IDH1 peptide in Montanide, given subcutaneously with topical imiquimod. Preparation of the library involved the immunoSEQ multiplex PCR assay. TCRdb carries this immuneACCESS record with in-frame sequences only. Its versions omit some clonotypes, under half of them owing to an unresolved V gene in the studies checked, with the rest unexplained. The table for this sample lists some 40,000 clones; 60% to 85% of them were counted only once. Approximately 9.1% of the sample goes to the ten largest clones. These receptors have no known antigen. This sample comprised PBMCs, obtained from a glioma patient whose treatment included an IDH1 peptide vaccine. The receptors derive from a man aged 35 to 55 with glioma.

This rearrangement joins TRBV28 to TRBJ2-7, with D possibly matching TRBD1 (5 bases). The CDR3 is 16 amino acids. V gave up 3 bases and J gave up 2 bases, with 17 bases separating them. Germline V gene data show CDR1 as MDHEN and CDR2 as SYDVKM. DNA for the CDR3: TGTGCCAGCAGTTTGAGAGGCAGGGTTGGGACCTACGAGCAGTACGTC. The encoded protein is CASSLRGRVGTYEQYV.

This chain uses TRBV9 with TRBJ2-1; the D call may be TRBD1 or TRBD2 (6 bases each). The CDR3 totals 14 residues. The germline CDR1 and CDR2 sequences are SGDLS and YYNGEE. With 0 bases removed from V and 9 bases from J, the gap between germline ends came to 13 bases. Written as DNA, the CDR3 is TGTGCCAGCAGCGTAGCGGGGGCCAGTGGTGAGCAGTTCTTC. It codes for CASSVAGASGEQFF.

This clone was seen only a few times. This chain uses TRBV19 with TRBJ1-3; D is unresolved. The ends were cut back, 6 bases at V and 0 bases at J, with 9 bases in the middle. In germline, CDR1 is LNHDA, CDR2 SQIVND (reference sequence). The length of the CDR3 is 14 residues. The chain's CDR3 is CASRAGSSGNTIYF. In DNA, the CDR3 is TGTGCCAGTAGGGCGGGATCCTCTGGAAACACCATATATTTT.

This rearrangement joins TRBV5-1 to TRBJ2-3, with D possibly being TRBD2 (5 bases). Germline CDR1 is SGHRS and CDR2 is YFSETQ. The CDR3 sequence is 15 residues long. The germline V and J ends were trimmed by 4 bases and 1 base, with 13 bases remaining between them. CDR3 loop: CASSLEYSGTDTQYF. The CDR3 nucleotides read TGCGCCAGCAGCCTAGAGTATAGCGGCACAGATACGCAGTATTTT.

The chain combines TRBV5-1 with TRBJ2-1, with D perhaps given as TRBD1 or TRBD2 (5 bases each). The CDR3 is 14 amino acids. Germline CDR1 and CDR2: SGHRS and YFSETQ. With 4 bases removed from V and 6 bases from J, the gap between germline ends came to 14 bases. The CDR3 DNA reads TGCGCCAGCAGCCCGGAGAGGGGTAGCAATGAGCAGTTCTTC. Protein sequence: CASSPERGSNEQFF.

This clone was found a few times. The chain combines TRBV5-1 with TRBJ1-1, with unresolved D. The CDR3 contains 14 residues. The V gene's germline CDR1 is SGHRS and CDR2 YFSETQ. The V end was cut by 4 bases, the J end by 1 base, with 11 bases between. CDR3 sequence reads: CASSPSMGNTEAFF. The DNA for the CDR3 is TGCGCCAGCAGCCCTTCTATGGGGAACACTGAAGCTTTCTTT.

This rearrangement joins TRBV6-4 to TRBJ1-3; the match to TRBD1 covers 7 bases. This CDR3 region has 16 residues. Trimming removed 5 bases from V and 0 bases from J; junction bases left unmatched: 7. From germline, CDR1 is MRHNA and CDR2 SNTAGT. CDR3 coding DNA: TGTGCCAGCAGTTTCCATGGACAGGACTCTGGAAACACCATATATTTT. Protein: CASSFHGQDSGNTIYF.

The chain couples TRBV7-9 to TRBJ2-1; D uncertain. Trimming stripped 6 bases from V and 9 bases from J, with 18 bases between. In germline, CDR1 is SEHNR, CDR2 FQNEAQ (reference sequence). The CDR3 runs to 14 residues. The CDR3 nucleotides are TGTGCCAGCAGTTCCGGGCTCATCCACGGTGAGCAGTTCTTC. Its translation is CASSSGLIHGEQFF.

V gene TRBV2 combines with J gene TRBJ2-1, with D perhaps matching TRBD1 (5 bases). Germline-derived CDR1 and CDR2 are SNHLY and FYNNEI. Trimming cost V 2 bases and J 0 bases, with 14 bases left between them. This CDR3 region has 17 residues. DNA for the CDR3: TGTGCCAGCAGTGAACTGGGGCAAGAGAGCTCCTACAATGAGCAGTTCTTC. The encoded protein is CASSELGQESSYNEQFF.

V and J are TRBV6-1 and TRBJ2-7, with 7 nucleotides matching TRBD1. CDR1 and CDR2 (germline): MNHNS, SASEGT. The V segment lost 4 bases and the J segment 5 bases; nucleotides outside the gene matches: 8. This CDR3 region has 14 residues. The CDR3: CASSGSKGGNEQYV. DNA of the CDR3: TGTGCCAGCAGTGGGAGTAAAGGGGGCAACGAGCAGTACGTC.

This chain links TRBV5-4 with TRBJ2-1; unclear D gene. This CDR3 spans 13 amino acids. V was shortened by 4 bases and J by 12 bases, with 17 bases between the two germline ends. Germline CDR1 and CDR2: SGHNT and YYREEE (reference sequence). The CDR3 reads CASSQDPGLGQFF. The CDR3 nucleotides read TGTGCCAGCAGCCAAGATCCCGGGCTCGGGCAGTTCTTC.

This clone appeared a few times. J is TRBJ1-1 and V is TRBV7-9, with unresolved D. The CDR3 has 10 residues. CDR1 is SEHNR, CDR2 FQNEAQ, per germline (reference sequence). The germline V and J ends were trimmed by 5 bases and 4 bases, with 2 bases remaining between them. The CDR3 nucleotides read TGTGCCAGCAGCGGCACTGAAGCTTTCTTT. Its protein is CASSGTEAFF.

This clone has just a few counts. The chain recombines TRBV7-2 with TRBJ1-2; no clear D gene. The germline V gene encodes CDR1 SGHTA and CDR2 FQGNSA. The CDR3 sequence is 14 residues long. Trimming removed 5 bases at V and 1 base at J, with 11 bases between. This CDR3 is CASSPAGVNYGYTF. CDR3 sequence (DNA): TGTGCCAGCAGCCCCGCCGGGGTTAACTATGGCTACACCTTC.

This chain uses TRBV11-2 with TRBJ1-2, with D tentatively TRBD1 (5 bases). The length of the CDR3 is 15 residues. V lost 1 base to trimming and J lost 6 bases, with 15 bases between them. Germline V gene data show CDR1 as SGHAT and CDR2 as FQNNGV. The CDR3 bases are TGTGCCAGCAGCTTAGTAGCAGGGCCAGGGAATGGCTACACCTTC. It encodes CASSLVAGPGNGYTF.

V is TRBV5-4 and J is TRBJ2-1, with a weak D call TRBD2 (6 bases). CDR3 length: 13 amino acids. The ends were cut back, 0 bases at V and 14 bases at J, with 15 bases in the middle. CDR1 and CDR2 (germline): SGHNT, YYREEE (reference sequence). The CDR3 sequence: CASSLVGTQSEFF. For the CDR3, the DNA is TGTGCCAGCAGCTTGGTAGGGACTCAAAGCGAGTTCTTC.

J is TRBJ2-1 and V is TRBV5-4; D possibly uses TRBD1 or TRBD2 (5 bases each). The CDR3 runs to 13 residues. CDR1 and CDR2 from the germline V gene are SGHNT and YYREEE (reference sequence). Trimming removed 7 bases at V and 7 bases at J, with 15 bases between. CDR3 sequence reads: CASSERGANEQFF. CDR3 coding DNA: TGTGCCAGCTCCGAAAGGGGAGCGAATGAGCAGTTCTTC.

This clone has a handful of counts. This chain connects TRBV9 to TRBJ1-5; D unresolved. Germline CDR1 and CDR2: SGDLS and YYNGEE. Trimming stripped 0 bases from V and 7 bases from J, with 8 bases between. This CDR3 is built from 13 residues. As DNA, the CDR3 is TGTGCCAGCAGCGTAGATGGGTGGCAGCCCCAGCATTTT. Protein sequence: CASSVDGWQPQHF.

The CDR3 loop reads CASSLLGSYEQYF. The CDR3 nucleotides read TGCGCCAGCAGCTTACTGGGCAGCTACGAGCAGTACTTC. The chain has TRBV5-1 and TRBJ2-7, with D uncertain. V was trimmed by 2 bases and J by 3 bases, leaving 9 bases between them. The CDR3 contains 13 residues. Germline CDR1 is SGHRS and CDR2 is YFSETQ.

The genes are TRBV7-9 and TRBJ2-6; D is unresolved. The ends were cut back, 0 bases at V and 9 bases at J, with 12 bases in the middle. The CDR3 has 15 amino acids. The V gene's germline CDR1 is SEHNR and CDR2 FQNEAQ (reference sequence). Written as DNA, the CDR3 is TGTGCCAGCAGCTTAGCCCGGGCGGACGGCAACGTCCTGACTTTC. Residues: CASSLARADGNVLTF.

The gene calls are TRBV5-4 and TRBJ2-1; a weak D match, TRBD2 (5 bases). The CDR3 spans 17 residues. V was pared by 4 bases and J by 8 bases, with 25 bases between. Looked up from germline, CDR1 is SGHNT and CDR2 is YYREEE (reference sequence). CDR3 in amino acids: CASSPAFGGSSLDEQFF. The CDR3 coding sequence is TGTGCCAGCAGCCCGGCATTCGGTGGGAGCAGTTTAGATGAGCAGTTCTTC.

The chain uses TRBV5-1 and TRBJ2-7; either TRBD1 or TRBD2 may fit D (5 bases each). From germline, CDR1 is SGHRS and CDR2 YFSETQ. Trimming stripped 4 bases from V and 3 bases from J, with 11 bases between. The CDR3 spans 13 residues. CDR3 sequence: CASSRDVDYEQYF. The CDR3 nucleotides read TGCGCCAGCAGCCGGGACGTAGACTACGAGCAGTACTTC. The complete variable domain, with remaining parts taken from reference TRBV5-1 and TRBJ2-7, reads KAGVTQTPRYLIKTRGQQVTLSCSPISGHRSVSWYQQTPGQGLQFLFEYFSETQRNKGNFPGRFSGRQFSNSRSEMNVSTLELGDSALYLCASSRDVDYEQYFGPGTRLTVT.

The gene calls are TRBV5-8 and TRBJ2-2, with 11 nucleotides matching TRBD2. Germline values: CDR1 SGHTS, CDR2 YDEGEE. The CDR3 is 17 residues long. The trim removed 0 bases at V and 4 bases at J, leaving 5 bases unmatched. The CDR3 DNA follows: TGTGCCAGCAGCTTGGACCTAGCGGGAGGTTCCACCGGGGAGCTGTTTTTT. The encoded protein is CASSLDLAGGSTGELFF.

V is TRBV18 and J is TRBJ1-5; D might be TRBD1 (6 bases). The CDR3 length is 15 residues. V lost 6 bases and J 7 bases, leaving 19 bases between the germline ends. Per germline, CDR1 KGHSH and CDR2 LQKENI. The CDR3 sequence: CASSTWGGAEQPQHF. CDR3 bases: TGTGCCAGCTCCACGTGGGGGGGGGCGGAACAGCCCCAGCATTTT.

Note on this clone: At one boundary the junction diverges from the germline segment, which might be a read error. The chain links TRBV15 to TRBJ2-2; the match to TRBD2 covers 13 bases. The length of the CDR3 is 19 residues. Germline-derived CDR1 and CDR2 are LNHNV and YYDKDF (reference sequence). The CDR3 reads CATSSHLGLAGANTEELFF. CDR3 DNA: TGTGCCACCAGCAGTCATTTAGGACTAGCGGGAGCGAACACCGAGGAGCTGTTTTTT.

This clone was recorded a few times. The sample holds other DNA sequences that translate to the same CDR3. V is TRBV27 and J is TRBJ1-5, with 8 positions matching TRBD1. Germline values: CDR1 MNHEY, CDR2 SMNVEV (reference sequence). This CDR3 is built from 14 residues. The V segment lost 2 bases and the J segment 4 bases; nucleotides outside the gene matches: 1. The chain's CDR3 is CASSLRQGNQPQHF. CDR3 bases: TGTGCCAGCAGTTTACGACAGGGGAATCAGCCCCAGCATTTT.

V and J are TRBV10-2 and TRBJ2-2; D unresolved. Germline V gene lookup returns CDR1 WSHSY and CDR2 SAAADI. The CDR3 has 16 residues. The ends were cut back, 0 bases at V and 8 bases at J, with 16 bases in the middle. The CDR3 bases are TGCGCCAGCAGTGAGTCACCACGCCCGGCTCATGGGGAGCTGTTTTTT. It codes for CASSESPRPAHGELFF.

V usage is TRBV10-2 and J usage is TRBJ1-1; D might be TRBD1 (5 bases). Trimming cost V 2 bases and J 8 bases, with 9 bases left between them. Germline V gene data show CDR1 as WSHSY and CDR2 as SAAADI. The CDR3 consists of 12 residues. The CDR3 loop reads CASSEMGGEAFF. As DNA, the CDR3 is TGCGCCAGCAGTGAGATGGGGGGGGAAGCTTTCTTT.

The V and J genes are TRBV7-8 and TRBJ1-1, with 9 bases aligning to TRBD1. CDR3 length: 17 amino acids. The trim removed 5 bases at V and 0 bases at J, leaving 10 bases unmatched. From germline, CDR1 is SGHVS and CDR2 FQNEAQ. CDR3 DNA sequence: TGTGCCAGCAGCACCGAGGGACAGGGCCTCATGAACACTGAAGCTTTCTTT. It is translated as CASSTEGQGLMNTEAFF. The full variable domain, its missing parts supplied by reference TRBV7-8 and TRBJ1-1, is GAGVSQSPRYKVAKRGQDVALRCDPISGHVSLFWYQQALGQGPEFLTYFQNEAQLDKSGLPSDRFFAERPEGSVSTLKIQRTQQEDSAVYLCASSTEGQGLMNTEAFFGQGTRLTVV.

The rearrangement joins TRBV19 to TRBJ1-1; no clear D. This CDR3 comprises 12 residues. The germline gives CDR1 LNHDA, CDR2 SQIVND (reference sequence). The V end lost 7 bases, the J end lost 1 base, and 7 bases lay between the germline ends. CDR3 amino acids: CASIAWNTEAFF. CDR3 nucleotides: TGTGCCAGTATTGCCTGGAACACTGAAGCTTTCTTT.

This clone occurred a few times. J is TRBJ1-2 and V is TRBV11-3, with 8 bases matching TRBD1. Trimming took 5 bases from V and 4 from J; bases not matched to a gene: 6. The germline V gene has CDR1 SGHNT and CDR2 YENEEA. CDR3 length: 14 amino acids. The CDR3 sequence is CASSPDRVGYGYTF. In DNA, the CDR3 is TGTGCCAGCAGCCCGGACAGGGTGGGCTATGGCTACACCTTC.

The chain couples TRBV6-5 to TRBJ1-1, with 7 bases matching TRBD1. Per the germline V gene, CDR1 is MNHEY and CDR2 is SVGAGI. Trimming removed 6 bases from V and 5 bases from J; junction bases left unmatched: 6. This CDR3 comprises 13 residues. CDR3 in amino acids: CASSPTGRTEAFF. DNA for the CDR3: TGTGCCAGCAGCCCGACAGGGCGAACTGAAGCTTTCTTT.

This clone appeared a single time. CDR3 nucleotide sequence: TGTGCCAGCGACAACTTTCTCCAGGGGAAGTCCAATGGCTACACCTTC. Amino acid sequence: CASDNFLQGKSNGYTF. V is TRBV13 and J is TRBJ1-2; D may be TRBD1 (6 bases). V was clipped by 8 bases and J by 6 bases, with 25 bases between them. The CDR3 runs 16 residues. Germline assignment: CDR1 PRHDT and CDR2 FYEKMQ (reference sequence).